This T cell receptor beta chain was recovered during a study of CD8+ T cells in alopecia areata. Background on the study: After 6 to 18 months of tofacitinib, follow-up continued 6 months off drug.

Only a few counts were recorded for this clone. Its antigen remains unknown. The study's findings and limits: The study also sequences resident alphabeta T cells of normal skin in scalp samples. Normal scalp had lower clonality than lesional scalp, with alopecia totalis/universalis lesions showing this most strongly.

Germline CDR1 MNHEY, CDR2 SMNVEV (reference sequence). With V trimmed by 7 bases and J by 6 bases, 14 bases remained unmatched. The CDR3 has 16 residues. Those with alopecia areata gave lesional scalp punch biopsies and peripheral blood. Isolated RNA was reverse transcribed into cDNA used as the sequencing template. The repertoire was sequenced with immunoSEQ multiplex PCR; TCRdb's copy has only in-frame clones and lacks some. Of around 140,000 clones listed, 87% are singletons. This specimen was CD8+ T cells sorted from blood, taken at week 0. The chain links TRBV27 to TRBJ2-2, with TRBD1 identical over 7 bases. This clonotype was obtained from a human donor with alopecia areata. The CDR3 DNA reads TGTGCCAGCACCTACCGCGGACAGGCCGGTCCCGGGGAGCTGTTTTTT. The encoded protein is CASTYRGQAGPGELFF.